The T cell receptor beta chain described here comes from a study of T cell repertoires in cytomegalovirus infection. Study context: Public TCR beta signatures were indicative of both CMV infection and a matching HLA type. The study's findings and limits: HLA-C-restricted CMV-specific TCR beta clonotypes prevailed in the ex vivo response. Cumulative frequency (of public TCR beta family members) identified carriers of CMV plus the relevant HLA.

This clonotype was seen a few times. What it binds is not known. The junction and the germline gene differ at one end; a read error may be behind it. Using its own MiXCR run on the reads, TCRdb lists one record per CDR3 protein. The table has around 300,000 distinct CDR3 sequences, about 25% seen once; the top ten hold 14%. This CDR3 has 12 amino acids. Germline loops: CDR1 SGHVS, CDR2 FNYEAQ. The clonotype was recovered from a human donor in good health (CMV status not recorded). Some clones in this sample may be carry-over from other donors' samples. V and J are TRBV7-6 and TRBJ1-6; D unclear. What was sequenced was PBMCs. CDR3 region: CASSLDDSALHF. The DNA for the CDR3 is TGTGCCAGCAGCTTAGATGATTCAGCCCTCCACTTT.